This TCR beta chain is from a study of blood T cell repertoires in COVID-19 (dated by TCRdb to the early 2020s). Regarding the complete study: Collaborator samples came from the United States, Italy and Spain and covered acute and convalescent phases of COVID-19. HLA class I and class II types, where available, came from metadata supplied by the sample provider rather than from assay-based typing. Subjects who had been exposed to COVID-19, were actively infected with it, or had recovered from it provided the deeply sampled blood TCRbeta repertoires that made up the dataset. A freely available public database, intended as a resource for researchers studying the immune response to SARS-CoV-2, is where the repertoires were released. The sample metadata nearly always contained a de-identified subject ID, COVID-19 status, age in years and sex. Samples were obtained from the ongoing ImmuneRACE study (first 160 participants) and from 950 to 1,500 subjects provided by 6 global collaborators. The material from the prospective study consisted of cDNA or gDNA derived from T cells, B-cell-depleted T cells, or PBMCs. Summary of the overall study and its limitations: The amount of clinical and demographic metadata varied by source and participant and was provided uncurated.

The CDR3 covers 14 residues, taking in both the cysteine and the phenylalanine. The entry retains the CDR3 DNA only, 42 bases that are in frame from base 1. From a lookup of the germline V gene (reference sequence), CDR1 and CDR2 are SGHNT and YYREEE. The V and J ends are trimmed by 4 bases and 1 base, leaving 9 bases between them. With respect to this clone: Its recognized antigen is unknown. No quality values exist for individual bases; no much larger clone is one base distant.

TCRbeta CDR3 regions were amplified from genomic DNA by means of the immunoSEQ Assay, a bias-controlled multiplex PCR. The paper's data handling went like this. The number of nucleated cells in each sample was estimated by amplification of reference gene primers within the assay. To quantify the absolute abundance of each unique TCRbeta CDR3 rearrangement, sequence reads were collapsed and filtered. For each sample, productive Simpson clonality was calculated as the square root of Simpson's diversity index across productive rearrangements. The immuneACCESS repertoire file appears here via TCRdb, limited to in-frame rearrangements. These files lack a portion of the clones; in checked studies, under half of the deficit traces to unresolved V genes, and the cause of the others is not known. The DNA was the basis for D and trimming; V, J and clone size are from that table. This sample is represented by about 220,000 clones; approximately 84% of them were singletons. 2.9% of the sample is in the top ten clones.

Samples from volunteer blood donors who had recovered from COVID-19 were contributed by a second Seattle source. Collaborating institutions collected whole blood in K2EDTA tubes following their own protocols. For TCRbeta analysis, collaborator samples were shipped as frozen whole blood, as isolated PBMCs, or as DNA extracted from either sample type. The rearranged segments are TRBV5-4 and TRBJ1-5, with the D gene call left open. The clonotype comes from a man aged 50 or older who had recovered from COVID-19. Material: peripheral blood. The base sequence is TGTGCCAGCAGCCGGCGAGGCAGCAATCAGCCCCAGCATTTT. This codes for CASSRRGSNQPQHF.